This entry is about one T cell receptor (beta chain). This record belongs to a study of cytomegalovirus exposure and HLA in healthy donors. It was with 60 Vbeta and 13 Jbeta primers that the PCR ran. The repertoire was sequenced with immunoSEQ multiplex PCR; TCRdb's copy has only in-frame clones and lacks some. The sample holds roughly 150,000 clones, 80% to 90% seen once. The J segment lost 4 bases and the V segment lost 1 base, leaving 14 bases of the junction unmatched. The CDR3 sequence is 18 residues long. Germline CDR1 reads SGHRS; CDR2 reads YFSETQ. This chain joins TRBV5-1 and TRBJ2-1; 7 bases are shared with TRBD1. Sequenced sample: PBMCs. The sequence came from a boy between 2 and 10 years old in good health and CMV-seronegative. In nucleotides, the CDR3 is TGCGCCAGCAGCTTGCGGTATCCGGGACAGACCATATACAATGAGCAGTTCTTC. Protein: CASSLRYPGQTIYNEQFF.